A single T cell receptor (beta chain) is shown here with its context. A single record per CDR3 protein comes from TCRdb applying MiXCR to the 5' RACE reads. The sample lists some 46,000 distinct CDR3 sequences; 6% to 6.5% were seen once. The sample comes from a study of early T cells in non-severe SARS-CoV-2 infection. For the study at large: Sequenced bulk RNA came from whole blood that was unsorted, and chains were unpaired.

V lost 0 bases and J lost 7; bases outside the gene matches: 2. The CDR3 length is 14 residues. CDR1 and CDR2 (germline): MNHEY, SVGAGI. Input material: whole blood. The gene calls are TRBV6-5 and TRBJ2-1; TRBD1 aligns across 8 bases. This clonotype was obtained from an adult who was a healthcare worker with PCR-confirmed SARS-CoV-2 infection or an uninfected control (not recorded which). The CDR3 is CASSYSRGRNEQFF. The CDR3 nucleotides are TGTGCCAGCAGTTACTCCAGGGGGCGGAATGAGCAGTTCTTC.